One sample yielded the 3 T cell receptor beta chains listed below, sequenced in a study of beta chain features in type 1 diabetes. Study results and limitations: Shortening that was moderate but significant affected the TCRB CDR3s of Type 1 diabetes patients in all four CD4+ subsets.

These receptors lack a known antigen. The whole isolated RNA underwent reverse transcription, so sequencing captured expressed TCRB transcripts. Repertoires were generated with immunoSEQ multiplex PCR, while TCRdb's copy carries only in-frame clones and drops some. The data show more than 150,000 clones, around 9% seen once. Input material: central memory CD4+ T cells from blood. The receptors here all came from a woman aged 25 to 39 with type 1 diabetes.

This clone was seen a handful of times. The gene calls are TRBV7-6 and TRBJ2-1; 10 bases fit TRBD2. CDR3 length: 16 amino acids. Germline V gene sequence: CDR1 SGHVS, CDR2 FNYEAQ. The junction had 6 bases not matched to a gene; V was cut back by 5 bases and J by 2 bases. CDR3 loop: CASSRQREGAYNEQFF. The CDR3 DNA reads as TGTGCCAGCAGCCGCCAGCGGGAGGGAGCCTACAATGAGCAGTTCTTC. Together with reference TRBV7-6 and TRBJ2-1, the CDR3 gives the full variable domain: GAGVSQSPRYKVTKRGQDVALRCDPISGHVSLYWYRQALGQGPEFLTYFNYEAQQDKSGLPNDRFSAERPEGSISTLTIQRTEQRDSAMYRCASSRQREGAYNEQFFGPGTRLTVL.

J is TRBJ2-5 and V is TRBV5-6, with D perhaps matching TRBD1 (6 bases). Between the trimmed V and J ends, which lost 6 bases and 4 bases, there was a span of 10 bases. The CDR3 contains 12 residues. Germline CDR1 is SGHDT and CDR2 is YYEEEE. CDR3 bases: TGTGCCAGCACCCGACAGGTAGAGACCCAGTACTTC. Translation gives CASTRQVETQYF.

This clone appeared a few times. V is TRBV6-5 and J is TRBJ1-4; no definite D call. Germline V gene data show CDR1 as MNHEY and CDR2 as SVGAGI. The CDR3 consists of 15 residues. V lost 3 bases to trimming and J lost 5 bases, with 13 bases between them. The CDR3 sequence: CASSYSTAPNEKLFF. As DNA, the CDR3 is TGTGCCAGCAGTTATAGTACAGCACCAAATGAAAAACTGTTTTTT.